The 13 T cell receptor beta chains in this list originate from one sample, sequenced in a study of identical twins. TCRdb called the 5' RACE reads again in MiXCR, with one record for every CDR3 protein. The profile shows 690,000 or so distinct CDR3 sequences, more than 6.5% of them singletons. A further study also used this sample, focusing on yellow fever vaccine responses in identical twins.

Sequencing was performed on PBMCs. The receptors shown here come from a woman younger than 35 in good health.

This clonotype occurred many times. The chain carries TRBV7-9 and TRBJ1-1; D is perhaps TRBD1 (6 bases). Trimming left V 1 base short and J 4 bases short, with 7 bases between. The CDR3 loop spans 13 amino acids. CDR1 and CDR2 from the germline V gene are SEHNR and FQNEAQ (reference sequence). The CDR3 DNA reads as TGTGCCAGCAGCTTAGACAGGGCCACTGAAGCTTTCTTT. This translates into CASSLDRATEAFF.

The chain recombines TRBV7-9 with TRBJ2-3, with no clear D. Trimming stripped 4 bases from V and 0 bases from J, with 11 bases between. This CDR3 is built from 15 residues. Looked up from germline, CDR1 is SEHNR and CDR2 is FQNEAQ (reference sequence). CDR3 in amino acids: CASSSPTRSTDTQYF. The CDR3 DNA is TGTGCCAGCAGCTCCCCTACCAGAAGCACAGATACGCAGTATTTT.

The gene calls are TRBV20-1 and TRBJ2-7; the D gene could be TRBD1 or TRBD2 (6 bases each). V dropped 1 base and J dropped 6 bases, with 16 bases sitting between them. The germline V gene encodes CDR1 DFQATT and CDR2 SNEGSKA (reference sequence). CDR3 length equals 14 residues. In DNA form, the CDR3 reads TGCAGTGCTAGAGCTCGGGGGCGGGTGATCGAGCAGTACTTC. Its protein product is CSARARGRVIEQYF.

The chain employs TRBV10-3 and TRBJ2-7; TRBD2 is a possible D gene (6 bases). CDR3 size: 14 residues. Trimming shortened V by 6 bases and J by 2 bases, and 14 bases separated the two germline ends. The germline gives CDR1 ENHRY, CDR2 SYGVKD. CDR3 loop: CAISLERATYEQYF. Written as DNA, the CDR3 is TGTGCCATCAGCCTAGAGCGGGCCACCTACGAGCAGTACTTC.

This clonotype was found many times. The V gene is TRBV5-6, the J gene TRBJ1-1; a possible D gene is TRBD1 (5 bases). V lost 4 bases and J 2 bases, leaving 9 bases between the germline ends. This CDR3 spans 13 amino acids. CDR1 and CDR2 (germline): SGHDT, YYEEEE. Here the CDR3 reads CASSDSLNTEAFF. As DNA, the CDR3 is TGTGCCAGCAGCGACAGCCTAAACACTGAAGCTTTCTTT.

This chain's CDR3 is CASSPSSGSNTGELFF. The CDR3 bases are TGTGCCAGCAGCCCCTCTAGCGGGAGTAACACCGGGGAGCTGTTTTTT. The V call is TRBV7-6, the J call TRBJ2-2; 10 nucleotides align to TRBD2. This CDR3 is built from 16 residues. Germline V gene data show CDR1 as SGHVS and CDR2 as FNYEAQ. J lost 2 bases, V lost 5 bases, and 5 bases had no gene match.

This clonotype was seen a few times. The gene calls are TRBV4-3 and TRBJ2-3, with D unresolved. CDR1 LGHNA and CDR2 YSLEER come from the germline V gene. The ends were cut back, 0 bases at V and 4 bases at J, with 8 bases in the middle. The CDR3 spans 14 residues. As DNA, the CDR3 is TGCGCCAGCAGCCAAGAGGCGGTGGCAGATACGCAGTATTTT. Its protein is CASSQEAVADTQYF.

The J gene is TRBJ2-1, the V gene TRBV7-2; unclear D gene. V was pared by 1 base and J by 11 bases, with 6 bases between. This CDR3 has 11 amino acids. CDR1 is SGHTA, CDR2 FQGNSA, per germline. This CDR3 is CASSLGSKQFF. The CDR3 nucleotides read TGTGCCAGCAGCTTAGGGTCAAAGCAGTTCTTC.

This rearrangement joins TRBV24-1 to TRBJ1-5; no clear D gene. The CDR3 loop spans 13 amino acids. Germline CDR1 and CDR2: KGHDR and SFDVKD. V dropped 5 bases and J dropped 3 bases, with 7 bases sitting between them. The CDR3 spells CATSARFNQPQHF. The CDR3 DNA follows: TGTGCCACCAGTGCCCGATTCAATCAGCCCCAGCATTTT.

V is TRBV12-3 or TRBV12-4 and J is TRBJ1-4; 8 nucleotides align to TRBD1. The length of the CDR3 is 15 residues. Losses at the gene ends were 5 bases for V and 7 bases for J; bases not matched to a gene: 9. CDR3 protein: CASSPRQGRSEKLFF. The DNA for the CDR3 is TGTGCCAGCAGTCCTCGACAGGGGCGGAGTGAAAAACTGTTTTTT.

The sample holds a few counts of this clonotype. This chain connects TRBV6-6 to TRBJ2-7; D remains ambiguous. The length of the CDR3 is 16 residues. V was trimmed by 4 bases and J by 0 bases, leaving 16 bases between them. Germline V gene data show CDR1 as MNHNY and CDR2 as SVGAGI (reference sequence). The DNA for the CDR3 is TGTGCCAGCAGTTTCAATCTCCTCCCGAGCTCCTACGAGCAGTACTTC. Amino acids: CASSFNLLPSSYEQYF.

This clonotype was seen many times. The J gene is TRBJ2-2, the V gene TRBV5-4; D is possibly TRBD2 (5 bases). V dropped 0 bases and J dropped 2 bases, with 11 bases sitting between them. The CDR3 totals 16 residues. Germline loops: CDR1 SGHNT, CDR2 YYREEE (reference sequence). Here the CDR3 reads CASSLVTGFNTGELFF. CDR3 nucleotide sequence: TGTGCCAGCAGCTTGGTAACGGGGTTTAACACCGGGGAGCTGTTTTTT. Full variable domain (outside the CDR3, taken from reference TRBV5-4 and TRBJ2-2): ETGVTQSPTHLIKTRGQQVTLRCSSQSGHNTVSWYQQALGQGPQFIFQYYREEENGRGNFPPRFSGLQFPNYSSELNVNALELDDSALYLCASSLVTGFNTGELFFGEGSRLTVL.

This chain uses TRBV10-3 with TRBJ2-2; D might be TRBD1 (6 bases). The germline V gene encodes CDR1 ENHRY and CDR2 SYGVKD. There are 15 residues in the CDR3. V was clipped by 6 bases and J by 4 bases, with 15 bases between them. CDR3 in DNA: TGTGCCATCAGGAAGAGACAGGCGATCACCGGGGAGCTGTTTTTT. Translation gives CAIRKRQAITGELFF.